These T cell receptor beta chains were read from a single sample in a study of cytomegalovirus exposure and HLA in healthy donors. Some clones are missing from TCRdb's copy, which holds only in-frame ones; the method was immunoSEQ multiplex PCR. Of approximately 160,000 clones in the sample, about four fifths were seen once. Sequenced: PBMCs. The receptors shown here come from a boy between 2 and 15 years old in good health and CMV-seronegative. Both conserved end residues are part of each CDR3. D genes are given only for firm matches. Size is stated for part of the rows, as once, few or many counts, or as a class when the clone is expanded.

j_gene | abundance | v_gene | d_gene | CDR3aa | CDR3nt
TRBJ2-2 | . | TRBV10-3 | . | CAISEWDTYENTGELFF | TGTGCCATCAGTGAATGGGACACCTACGAAAACACCGGGGAGCTGTTTTTT
TRBJ2-5 | . | TRBV2 | . | CASSDPTRRSQETQYF | TGTGCCAGCAGTGACCCGACTAGAAGGTCTCAAGAGACCCAGTACTTC
TRBJ1-2 | . | TRBV19 | . | CATLLPWGGYTF | TGTGCCACCCTCCTTCCTTGGGGCGGCTACACCTTC
TRBJ2-5 | . | TRBV10-2 | . | CASREGVGGAPQETQYF | TGCGCCAGCAGGGAAGGGGTTGGAGGGGCACCCCAAGAGACCCAGTACTTC
TRBJ1-5 | . | TRBV7-8 | . | CASSLARTLNQPQHF | TGTGCCAGCAGCTTAGCGAGGACTCTCAATCAGCCCCAGCATTTT
TRBJ2-7 | . | TRBV29-1 | TRBD2 | CSVRKPTSGRAFGYEQYF | TGCAGCGTCAGGAAGCCGACTAGCGGGAGGGCCTTCGGCTACGAGCAGTACTTC
TRBJ1-1 | . | TRBV6-5 | TRBD1 | CASSTLQGWGTEAFF | TGTGCCAGCAGTACCTTACAGGGGTGGGGCACTGAAGCTTTCTTT
TRBJ2-7 | . | TRBV2 | . | CASSSRRETYEQYF | TGTGCCAGCAGTTCCCGTCGGGAGACCTACGAGCAGTACTTC
TRBJ2-3 | . | TRBV10-1 | . | CASSVSERPDTQYF | TGCGCCAGCAGTGTAAGCGAGAGACCAGATACGCAGTATTTT
TRBJ2-1 | . | TRBV10-1 | TRBD2 | CASICLAGANEQFF | TGCGCCAGCATATGCCTAGCGGGAGCCAATGAGCAGTTCTTC
TRBJ2-1 | . | TRBV27 | . | CASSGGQYYNEQFF | TGTGCCAGCAGTGGCGGACAGTACTACAATGAGCAGTTCTTC
TRBJ2-5 | . | TRBV13 | . | CASSSREETQYF | TGTGCCAGCAGCTCGAGGGAGGAGACCCAGTACTTC
TRBJ1-2 | . | TRBV25-1 | TRBD1 | CASSELTGEGYGGYTF | TGTGCCAGCAGTGAGCTGACAGGGGAAGGTTACGGGGGCTACACCTTC
TRBJ1-5 | . | TRBV7-9 | . | CASSGEDSGQPQHF | TGTGCCAGCAGCGGAGAGGATTCTGGACAGCCCCAGCATTTT
TRBJ2-7 | . | TRBV30 | TRBD2 | CAWSGGSGMGEQYF | TGTGCCTGGAGTGGGGGTAGCGGGATGGGCGAGCAGTACTTC
TRBJ1-1 | . | TRBV7-9 | . | CASSPLGNRDTEAFF | TGTGCCAGCAGCCCGCTGGGAAACAGGGACACTGAAGCTTTCTTT
TRBJ2-3 | . | TRBV4-1 | . | CASSQPIQGTSTDTQYF | TGCGCCAGCAGCCAACCGATACAGGGGACTAGCACAGATACGCAGTATTTT
TRBJ1-5 | few | TRBV6-5 | . | CASSDRQVGWPQHF | TGTGCCAGCAGTGACCGACAGGTAGGGTGGCCCCAGCATTTT